The clone carrying this T cell receptor (beta chain) was counted a few times. The record originates from a study of blood T cell repertoires in COVID-19. Across the study: COVID-19 samples collected from the United States, Italy and Spain covered acute and convalescent phases. Sources were T cells, B-cell-depleted T cells, or PBMCs; the material itself was cDNA or gDNA.

V dropped 9 bases and J dropped 4 bases, with 11 bases sitting between them. The V gene's germline CDR1 is KGHDR and CDR2 SFDVKD. This CDR3 region has 13 residues. Methods used by the authors: Amplification of reference gene primers provided the estimated nucleated cell counts. The method was immunoSEQ multiplex PCR; TCRdb's version includes in-frame clones alone and lacks a portion of them. The V and J calls and the clone size are those of that table, but D and trimming were determined from the DNA. The table has about 200,000 clones, roughly 80% seen once; the top ten hold 2.5% to 3%. This receptor was identified in a middle-aged woman with active or convalescent COVID-19. V gene TRBV24-1 combines with J gene TRBJ1-4; a possible D gene is TRBD1 (6 bases). Sequenced material: peripheral blood. The CDR3 spells CATSDSYNEKLFF. The CDR3 bases are TGTGCCACCTCGGACAGCTATAATGAAAAACTGTTTTTT.